This T cell receptor (beta chain) originates from a study of blood T cell repertoires in COVID-19. Study overall: Samples taken during acute and convalescent COVID-19 were collected in the United States, Italy and Spain. PBMCs, B-cell-depleted T cells, or T cells provided the cDNA or gDNA that made up the material.

This clone was picked up one time. In the original workflow: The authors estimated nucleated cell counts from reference gene primer amplification. Data came from immunoSEQ multiplex PCR; TCRdb stores just in-frame clones and leaves some out. The V and J calls and clone size were taken over from that table, and D and trimming were inferred from the DNA. The sample carries 150,000 to 200,000 clones, around 75% recorded once. This CDR3 is 13 amino acids long. Looked up from germline, CDR1 is MNHEY and CDR2 is SVGAGI. The germline V and J ends were trimmed by 5 bases and 3 bases, with 11 bases remaining between them. Enrollment of patients from Seattle took place during active infection, with longitudinal follow-up.

The sample consisted of peripheral blood. The V gene is TRBV6-5, the J gene TRBJ2-7; perhaps TRBD2 as D (5 bases). The source is a woman between 40 and 50 years old with COVID-19, enrolled during active disease. The CDR3, as DNA: TGTGCCAGCAGTACCGGGATCTACTACGAGCAGTACTTC. Protein: CASSTGIYYEQYF.